A single sample gave rise to the 27 T cell receptor beta chains below, sequenced in a study of shared clonotypes between healthy human individuals. The table came from immunoSEQ multiplex PCR; TCRdb's copy has only in-frame clones and leaves some out. The sample carries roughly 320,000 clones, around 90% recorded once. Source material: memory CD8+ T cells sorted from blood. As to subset: CD45RO+ cells pooled with CCR7-negative TemRA cells. Receptors originate from a young man in good health.

The chain couples TRBV30 to TRBJ2-7; 10 nucleotides align to TRBD2. This CDR3 has 15 amino acids. Germline lookup yields CDR1 GTSNPN and CDR2 SVGIG (reference sequence). Germline trimming cut 0 bases from V and 4 bases from J; bases unmatched to any gene: 6. As DNA, the CDR3 is TGTGCCTGGAGTGTTGGTCCTAGCGGGAGATACGAGCAGTACTTC. It specifies CAWSVGPSGRYEQYF.

This rearrangement joins TRBV5-6 to TRBJ1-5; 7 bases map to TRBD1. V dropped 6 bases and J dropped 4; count of bases not matched to a gene: 7. This CDR3 region has 14 residues. Germline CDR1 SGHDT, CDR2 YYEEEE. The CDR3 loop is CASMRGGVNQPQHF. CDR3 coding DNA: TGTGCCAGCATGAGAGGGGGCGTAAATCAGCCCCAGCATTTT.

V and J are TRBV7-9 and TRBJ1-1; 9 bases line up with TRBD1. With 5 bases clipped from V and 2 bases from J, the junction kept 6 bases outside the gene matches. This CDR3 has 15 amino acids. Germline assignment: CDR1 SEHNR and CDR2 FQNEAQ (reference sequence). CDR3 coding DNA: TGTGCCAGCAGCGCCTGGACAGGGGCCAACACTGAAGCTTTCTTT. Translating gives CASSAWTGANTEAFF. The full variable domain, with the rest looked up from reference TRBV7-9 and TRBJ1-1, is DTGVSQNPRHKITKRGQNVTFRCDPISEHNRLYWYRQTLGQGPEFLTYFQNEAQLEKSRLLSDRFSAERPKGSFSTLEIQRTEQGDSAMYLCASSAWTGANTEAFFGQGTRLTVV.

The V gene is TRBV6-5, the J gene TRBJ1-2; D remains unclear. CDR1 MNHEY and CDR2 SVGAGI come from the germline V gene. This CDR3 has 10 amino acids. V lost 9 bases to trimming and J lost 6 bases, with 8 bases between them. CDR3 bases: TGTGCCAGTAAGGGTCATGGCTACACCTTC. Residues: CASKGHGYTF.

The rearrangement links TRBV6-1 to TRBJ2-7; tentatively, D is TRBD1 (6 bases). The CDR3 covers 14 residues. Trimming took 6 bases from V and 5 from J, leaving 17 bases between them. Germline CDR1 reads MNHNS; CDR2 reads SASEGT. This CDR3 reads CASSYRDNRDEQYF. CDR3 nucleotide sequence: TGTGCCAGCAGCTACCGGGACAACCGGGACGAGCAGTACTTC.

The rearrangement joins TRBV30 to TRBJ1-4, with 7 bases matching TRBD1. The CDR3 has 19 amino acids. The V gene end was trimmed by 2 bases and the J gene end by 8 bases; junction bases not matched to a gene: 23. Germline V gene data show CDR1 as GTSNPN and CDR2 as SVGIG (reference sequence). CDR3 coding DNA: TGTGCCTGGAGTACACCTCCGTATCGAGGACAGGACCTAATCGAAAAACTGTTTTTT. It codes for CAWSTPPYRGQDLIEKLFF.

This chain connects TRBV6-5 to TRBJ1-3; no definite D call. This CDR3 has 15 residues. Germline V gives CDR1 MNHEY, CDR2 SVGAGI. V was trimmed by 2 bases and J by 0 bases, leaving 8 bases between them. The CDR3 sequence is CASSYSGSSGNTIYF. As DNA, the CDR3 is TGTGCCAGCAGTTACAGCGGCTCCTCTGGAAACACCATATATTTT.

The rearrangement links TRBV10-1 to TRBJ2-2, with D possibly TRBD1 on 6 matching bases. V was cut by 1 base and J by 0 bases, with 9 bases left in between. This CDR3 has 16 amino acids. The V gene's germline CDR1 is WNHNN and CDR2 SYGVQD (reference sequence). This chain's CDR3 is CASSEWKGANTGELFF. The DNA of the CDR3 is TGCGCCAGCAGTGAGTGGAAGGGGGCGAACACCGGGGAGCTGTTTTTT.

This clone was seen a handful of times. The rearrangement uses TRBV28 and TRBJ1-1, with D possibly TRBD1 on 6 matching bases. This CDR3 region has 17 residues. Germline V gene data show CDR1 as MDHEN and CDR2 as SYDVKM. Trimming took off 4 bases at V and 7 bases at J, with 25 bases between the two ends. CDR3 loop: CASSSPRKEGGGGEAFF. Written as DNA, the CDR3 is TGTGCCAGCAGTTCCCCCCGTAAGGAGGGGGGTGGAGGTGAAGCTTTCTTT.

This chain joins TRBV7-8 and TRBJ2-7; D is perhaps TRBD1 (5 bases). Trimming took off 1 base at V and 6 bases at J, with 10 bases between the two ends. CDR3 length equals 13 residues. The germline gives CDR1 SGHVS, CDR2 FQNEAQ. The CDR3 region is CASSLGQGFEQYF. The CDR3 bases are TGTGCCAGCAGCTTAGGGCAGGGATTCGAGCAGTACTTC.

The genes are TRBV6-1 and TRBJ2-1; tentatively, D is TRBD1 or TRBD2 (5 bases each). This CDR3 has 15 residues. Germline CDR1 MNHNS, CDR2 SASEGT. The germline V and J ends were trimmed by 4 bases and 4 bases, with 14 bases remaining between them. CDR3: CASSVEARGYNEQFF. As DNA, the CDR3 is TGTGCCAGCAGTGTAGAGGCGAGGGGTTACAATGAGCAGTTCTTC.

At least ten counts were recorded for this clone. The chain joins TRBV5-6 to TRBJ2-4; D not certain. The CDR3 covers 16 residues. V shed 4 bases and J shed 0 bases, with 14 bases lying between them. From germline, CDR1 is SGHDT and CDR2 YYEEEE. The CDR3 nucleotides read TGTGCCAGCAGCCAATTCGATGGCCTAGCCAAAAACATTCAGTACTTC. Protein sequence: CASSQFDGLAKNIQYF.

This chain joins TRBV10-3 and TRBJ1-1; D not certain. CDR1 is ENHRY and CDR2 is SYGVKD in the germline V gene. This CDR3 has 12 residues. The V end was cut by 7 bases, the J end by 1 base, with 7 bases between. CDR3 sequence (DNA): TGTGCCATCACCAACAAGAACACTGAAGCTTTCTTT. Its translation: CAITNKNTEAFF.

The DNA for the CDR3 is TGTGCCTGGATGGGCCTTACTGGGGCCAACGTCCTGACTTTC. It translates to CAWMGLTGANVLTF. V is TRBV30 and J is TRBJ2-6; D is uncertain. The germline V gene encodes CDR1 GTSNPN and CDR2 SVGIG (reference sequence). CDR3 length equals 14 residues. The V and J ends lost 4 bases and 2 bases respectively, with 9 bases between them.

V gene TRBV10-2 combines with J gene TRBJ2-7; 8 bases are a match to TRBD2. Germline V gene lookup returns CDR1 WSHSY and CDR2 SAAADI. J was trimmed by 0 bases and V by 11 bases; bases with no gene match: 9. CDR3 length equals 14 residues. This CDR3 reads CAPLGGGSSYEQYF. In DNA form, the CDR3 reads TGCGCCCCCCTGGGCGGGGGGAGCTCCTACGAGCAGTACTTC.

The chain uses TRBV28 and TRBJ1-1, with a weak D call TRBD1 (5 bases). The CDR3 spans 14 residues. CDR1 and CDR2 (germline): MDHEN, SYDVKM. V lost 4 bases and J 1 base, leaving 10 bases between the germline ends. This chain's CDR3 is CASSSGGWNTEAFF. The CDR3 region has the DNA TGTGCCAGCAGTTCCGGGGGGTGGAACACTGAAGCTTTCTTT.

The genes are TRBV13 and TRBJ2-1; D remains ambiguous. Trimming took off 0 bases at V and 6 bases at J, with 9 bases between the two ends. This CDR3 region has 14 residues. CDR1 PRHDT and CDR2 FYEKMQ come from the germline V gene (reference sequence). CDR3 protein: CASSLGGSGNEQFF. The CDR3, as DNA: TGTGCCAGCAGCTTAGGGGGCTCGGGCAATGAGCAGTTCTTC.

V gene TRBV4-1 combines with J gene TRBJ2-3; 14 positions agree with TRBD2. V lost 4 bases, J lost 5 bases, and 11 bases stayed unmatched. The CDR3 extends over 18 amino acids. The germline CDR1 and CDR2 sequences are MGHRA and YSYEKL. In nucleotides, the CDR3 is TGCGCCAGCAGCCCTCAACCGGGACTAGCGGGGGTTGGAGATACGCAGTATTTT. Amino acid sequence: CASSPQPGLAGVGDTQYF.

CDR3 amino acids: CASSLLFRGIGTGELFF. Here the CDR3 DNA reads TGTGCCAGCAGTCTCCTGTTTCGGGGAATTGGGACCGGGGAGCTGTTTTTT. V usage is TRBV27 and J usage is TRBJ2-2, with D perhaps matching TRBD2 (5 bases). The CDR3 contains 17 residues. V lost 5 bases to trimming and J lost 5 bases, with 21 bases between them. Germline V gives CDR1 MNHEY, CDR2 SMNVEV (reference sequence).

V usage is TRBV15 and J usage is TRBJ1-2; 10 nucleotides line up with TRBD1. Germline V gives CDR1 LNHNV, CDR2 YYDKDF (reference sequence). After removal of 4 bases from V and 8 bases from J, the junction contained 10 bases not matched to a gene. The CDR3 has 15 amino acids. In nucleotides, the CDR3 is TGTGCCACCAGCAAGACCGGGACAGGGGTTTGGGGCTACACCTTC. This translates into CATSKTGTGVWGYTF.

The chain has TRBV27 and TRBJ1-1, with D hard to call. V was trimmed by 2 bases and J by 2 bases, leaving 6 bases between them. The CDR3 sequence is 13 residues long. CDR1 is MNHEY, CDR2 SMNVEV, per germline (reference sequence). CDR3 bases: TGTGCCAGCAGTTTAACTCAAAACACTGAAGCTTTCTTT. Its translation is CASSLTQNTEAFF.

On this clone itself: Other nucleotide sequences from this sample produce the same CDR3. The chain carries TRBV5-1 and TRBJ2-7; TRBD1 is a possible D gene (6 bases). In germline, CDR1 is SGHRS, CDR2 YFSETQ. V lost 1 base and J lost 2, with 7 bases in between. This CDR3 comprises 13 residues. CDR3 coding DNA: TGCGCCAGCAGCTTGACAGGGACCTACGAGCAGTACTTC. It is translated as CASSLTGTYEQYF.

The chain recombines TRBV7-2 with TRBJ2-1; 14 bases match TRBD2. V lost 6 bases to trimming and J lost 5 bases; unmatched junction nucleotides: 9. This CDR3 spans 17 amino acids. Germline CDR1 is SGHTA and CDR2 is FQGNSA. Here the CDR3 reads CASRGTSGSVPHNEQFF. CDR3 nucleotide sequence: TGTGCCAGCAGGGGGACTAGCGGGAGTGTCCCCCACAATGAGCAGTTCTTC.

The chain employs TRBV10-1 and TRBJ2-3; the match to TRBD2 covers 11 bases. The CDR3 runs to 16 residues. The V segment lost 2 bases and the J segment 4 bases; nucleotides outside the gene matches: 5. CDR1 and CDR2 from the germline V gene are WNHNN and SYGVQD (reference sequence). Written as DNA, the CDR3 is TGCGCCAGCAGTGAGAGGGTAGCGGGAGGGCCAGATACGCAGTATTTT. The encoded protein is CASSERVAGGPDTQYF.

The chain has TRBV5-1 and TRBJ1-3, with 9 bases aligning to TRBD1. Germline V lookup: CDR1 SGHRS, CDR2 YFSETQ. J lost 3 bases, V lost 6 bases, and 13 bases had no gene match. The CDR3 contains 17 residues. The CDR3 DNA is TGCGCCAGCAACGCAAAGTGGACAGGGGCCGGTGGAAACACCATATATTTT. This translates into CASNAKWTGAGGNTIYF.

The DNA of the CDR3 is TGCGCCAGCAGCCCTTGGACAGGGCCCTACGAGCAGTACTTC. It encodes CASSPWTGPYEQYF. The V gene is TRBV5-1, the J gene TRBJ2-7, with 8 positions matching TRBD1. The CDR3 runs 14 residues. J lost 2 bases, V lost 4 bases, and 5 bases had no gene match. The germline CDR1 and CDR2 sequences are SGHRS and YFSETQ.

The chain is built from TRBV10-3 and TRBJ2-7, with 8 bases fitting TRBD2. The CDR3 runs to 14 residues. Germline values: CDR1 ENHRY, CDR2 SYGVKD. J was trimmed by 5 bases and V by 4 bases; bases with no gene match: 7. The CDR3 spells CAISGVSGNNEQYF. CDR3 sequence (DNA): TGTGCCATCAGTGGGGTTAGCGGGAACAACGAGCAGTACTTC.